Listed below are T cell receptor beta chains from one sample, sequenced in a study of regulatory T cells in long-lasting Graves disease. TCRdb re-called the multiplex PCR reads through MiXCR, storing one row per CDR3 protein. This table has around 500,000 distinct CDR3 sequences, about 16% appearing once. This same sample was also part of a study on T cells in Graves' hyperthyroidism and ophthalmopathy.

The sample in question was peripheral blood mononuclear cells (PBMCs), obtained at new diagnosis, from a patient treated with antithyroid drugs. Receptor source: a woman aged 35 to 59 with Graves disease. Both conserved end residues are part of each CDR3. A D gene is named only where the DNA matches it firmly. The size of a clone is reported for some rows only, either as once, few or many, or as a class for expanded clones.

cdr3_aa,cdr3_nt,d_call,j_call,clone_size,v_call
CASSFVGADSGYTF,TGTGCCAGCAGCTTTGTGGGGGCCGACTCGGGCTACACCTTC,.,TRBJ1-2,few,TRBV11-3
CASSVRTGGSYGYTF,TGTGCCAGCAGCGTACGGACGGGAGGGAGCTATGGCTACACCTTC,.,TRBJ1-2,.,TRBV9
CAWSVRTGLSTDTQYF,TGTGCCTGGAGTGTACGGACAGGGCTTAGCACAGATACGCAGTATTTT,TRBD1,TRBJ2-3,few,TRBV30
CASSEGRQPQHF,TGCGCCAGCAGTGAGGGGAGGCAGCCCCAGCATTTT,.,TRBJ1-5,.,TRBV10-2
CAWSVRQYYGYTF,TGTGCCTGGAGTGTACGGCAGTACTATGGCTACACCTTC,.,TRBJ1-2,many,TRBV30
CASSPTRQARKNTEAFF,TGTGCCAGCTCACCGACAAGACAGGCCCGTAAGAACACTGAAGCTTTCTTT,.,TRBJ1-1,.,TRBV18
CASSSGQGLGYEQYF,TGTGCCAGCAGCTCGGGACAGGGGTTGGGGTACGAGCAGTACTTC,TRBD1,TRBJ2-7,many,TRBV7-9
CSARDLAGRVDEQFF,TGCAGTGCTAGAGACTTGGCAGGCCGGGTCGATGAGCAGTTCTTC,.,TRBJ2-1,few,TRBV20-1
CASSYEARGFREQYF,TGTGCCAGCAGTTACGAGGCCCGAGGTTTTCGAGAGCAGTACTTC,.,TRBJ2-7,many,TRBV6-5
CASGEGSQGSTEAFF,TGTGCCAGCGGGGAAGGATCACAGGGTTCCACTGAAGCTTTCTTT,.,TRBJ1-1,few,TRBV6-1
CASSSGTGEETQYF,TGTGCCAGCAGTTCCGGGACAGGGGAAGAGACCCAGTACTTC,TRBD1,TRBJ2-5,many,TRBV12-3/TRBV12-4
CASSLDRGVHEQYF,TGTGCCAGCAGCTTGGACAGGGGGGTTCACGAGCAGTACTTC,TRBD1,TRBJ2-7,.,TRBV11-3
CASSFETASGNTIYF,TGTGCCAGCAGCTTTGAAACGGCCTCTGGAAACACCATATATTTT,.,TRBJ1-3,.,TRBV7-2
CASSDPNSNQPQHF,TGTGCCAGCAGTGACCCTAATAGCAATCAGCCCCAGCATTTT,.,TRBJ1-5,many,TRBV2
CATSGQHNEQFF,TGTGCCACCAGTGGCCAGCACAATGAGCAGTTCTTC,.,TRBJ2-1,few,TRBV24-1
CASSLIIGDGRFSLQETQYF,TGTGCCAGCAGCTTAATAATAGGGGACGGACGTTTCTCACTACAAGAGACCCAGTACTTC,.,TRBJ2-5,.,TRBV11-2
CSASQHPYGYTF,TGCAGTGCTAGTCAACATCCCTATGGCTACACCTTC,.,TRBJ1-2,many,TRBV20-1
CASGRGLSWTEAFF,TGTGCCAGCGGTAGGGGGTTGTCTTGGACTGAAGCTTTCTTT,.,TRBJ1-1,few,TRBV6-1
CASSGVAGAYNEQFF,TGCGCCAGCAGCGGGGTAGCGGGGGCATACAATGAGCAGTTCTTC,TRBD2,TRBJ2-1,few,TRBV5-1
CASSTVSAGYTF,TGTGCCAGTAGTACGGTATCAGCAGGCTACACCTTC,.,TRBJ1-2,.,TRBV19
CSDPVGQINTGELFF,TGCAGCGACCCAGTCGGACAGATCAACACCGGGGAGCTGTTTTTT,.,TRBJ2-2,.,TRBV29-1
CASSVWRETQYF,TGTGCCAGCAGTGTGTGGCGGGAGACCCAGTACTTC,.,TRBJ2-5,many,TRBV2
CASASGEGSGYTF,TGTGCTAGTGCCTCAGGGGAGGGAAGTGGCTACACCTTC,.,TRBJ1-2,.,TRBV12-5
CASSQDHTVGGNTIYF,TGCGCCAGCAGCCAAGATCATACAGTCGGTGGAAACACCATATATTTT,.,TRBJ1-3,few,TRBV4-1
CASSLNSVGEQYF,TGTGCCAGCAGCTTGAACAGCGTTGGGGAGCAGTACTTC,.,TRBJ2-7,.,TRBV5-4
CAWRISSGELFF,TGTGCCTGGAGGATTAGCTCCGGGGAGCTGTTTTTT,.,TRBJ2-2,.,TRBV30
CASSPGTHRYEQYF,TGTGCCAGCAGCCCAGGGACTCACCGCTACGAGCAGTACTTC,.,TRBJ2-7,.,TRBV13
CASSLGQGSASPLHF,TGTGCCAGCAGTTTAGGCCAGGGATCAGCGTCACCCCTCCACTTT,.,TRBJ1-6,few,TRBV12-3/TRBV12-4
CATSDPTRLETQYF,TGTGCCACCAGTGACCCGACAAGGTTGGAGACCCAGTACTTC,.,TRBJ2-5,many,TRBV24-1
CASSERTSGANTGELFF,TGTGCCAGCAGCGAAAGGACTAGCGGCGCGAACACCGGGGAGCTGTTTTTT,TRBD2,TRBJ2-2,many,TRBV12-3/TRBV12-4
CSARQGMGTDTQYF,TGCAGTGCTAGGCAGGGGATGGGCACAGATACGCAGTATTTT,.,TRBJ2-3,few,TRBV20-1